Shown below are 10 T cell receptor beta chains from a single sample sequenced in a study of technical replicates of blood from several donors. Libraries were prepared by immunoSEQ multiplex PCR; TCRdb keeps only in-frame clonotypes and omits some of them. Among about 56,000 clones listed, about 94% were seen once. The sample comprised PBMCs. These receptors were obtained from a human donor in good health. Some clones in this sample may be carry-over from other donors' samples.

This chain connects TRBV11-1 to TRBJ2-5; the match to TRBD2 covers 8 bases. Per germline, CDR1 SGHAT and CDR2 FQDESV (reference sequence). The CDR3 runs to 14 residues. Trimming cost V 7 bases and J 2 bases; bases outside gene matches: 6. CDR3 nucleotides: TGTGCCAGCACCTACGGGAGGGGGCAAGAGACCCAGTACTTC. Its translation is CASTYGRGQETQYF.

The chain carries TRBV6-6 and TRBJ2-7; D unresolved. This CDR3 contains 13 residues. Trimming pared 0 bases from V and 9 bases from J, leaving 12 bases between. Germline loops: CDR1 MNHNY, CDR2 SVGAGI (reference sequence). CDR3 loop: CASSYSTAVGQYF. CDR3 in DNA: TGTGCCAGCAGTTACTCGACGGCGGTCGGGCAGTACTTC.

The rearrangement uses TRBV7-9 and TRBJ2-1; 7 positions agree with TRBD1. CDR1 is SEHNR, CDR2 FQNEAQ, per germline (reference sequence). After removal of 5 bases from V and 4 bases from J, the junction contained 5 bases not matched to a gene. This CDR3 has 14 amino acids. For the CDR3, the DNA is TGTGCCAGCAGCACGGGACAGCGATACAATGAGCAGTTCTTC. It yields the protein CASSTGQRYNEQFF.

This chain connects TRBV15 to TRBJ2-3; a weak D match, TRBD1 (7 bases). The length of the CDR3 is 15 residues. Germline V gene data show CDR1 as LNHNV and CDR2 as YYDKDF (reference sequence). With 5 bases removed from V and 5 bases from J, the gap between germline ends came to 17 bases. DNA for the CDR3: TGTGCCACCAGCCCTGCCGGAGGGGGCAGAGATACGCAGTATTTT. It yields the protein CATSPAGGGRDTQYF.

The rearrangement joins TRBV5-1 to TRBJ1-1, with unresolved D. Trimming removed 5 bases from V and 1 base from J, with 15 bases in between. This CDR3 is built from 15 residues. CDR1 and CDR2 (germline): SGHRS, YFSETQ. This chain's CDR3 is CASSAGSSTNTEAFF. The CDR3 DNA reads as TGCGCCAGCAGTGCAGGCTCTTCTACGAACACTGAAGCTTTCTTT.

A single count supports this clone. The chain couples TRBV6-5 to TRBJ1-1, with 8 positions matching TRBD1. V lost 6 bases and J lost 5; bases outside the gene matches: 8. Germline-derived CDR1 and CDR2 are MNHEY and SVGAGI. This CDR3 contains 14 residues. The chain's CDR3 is CASSLAGGRTEAFF. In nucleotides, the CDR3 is TGTGCCAGCAGCCTAGCAGGGGGCAGGACTGAAGCTTTCTTT.

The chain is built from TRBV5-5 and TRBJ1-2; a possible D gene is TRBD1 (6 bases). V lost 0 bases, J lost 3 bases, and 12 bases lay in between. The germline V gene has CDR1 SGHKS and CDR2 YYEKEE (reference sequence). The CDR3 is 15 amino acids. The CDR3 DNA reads TGTGCCAGCAGCTTGGTGGCAACAGGGCACTATGGCTACACCTTC. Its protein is CASSLVATGHYGYTF.

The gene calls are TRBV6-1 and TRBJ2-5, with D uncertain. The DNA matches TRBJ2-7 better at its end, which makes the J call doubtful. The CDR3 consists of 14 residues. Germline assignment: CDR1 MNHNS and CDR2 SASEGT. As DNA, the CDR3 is TGTGCCAGCAGTGAGAGTCTGGGCTATTACGAGCAGTACTTC. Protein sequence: CASSESLGYYEQYF.

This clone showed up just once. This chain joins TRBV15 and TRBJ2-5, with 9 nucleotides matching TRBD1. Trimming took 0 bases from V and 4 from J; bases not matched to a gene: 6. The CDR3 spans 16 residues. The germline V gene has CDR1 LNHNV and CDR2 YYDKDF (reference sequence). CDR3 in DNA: TGTGCCACCAGCAGAGATCCCGGGACAGGGATAGAGACCCAGTACTTC. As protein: CATSRDPGTGIETQYF. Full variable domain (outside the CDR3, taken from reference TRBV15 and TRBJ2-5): DAMVIQNPRYQVTQFGKPVTLSCSQTLNHNVMYWYQQKSSQAPKLLFHYYDKDFNNEADTPDNFQSRRPNTSFCFLDIRSPGLGDTAMYLCATSRDPGTGIETQYFGPGTRLLVL.

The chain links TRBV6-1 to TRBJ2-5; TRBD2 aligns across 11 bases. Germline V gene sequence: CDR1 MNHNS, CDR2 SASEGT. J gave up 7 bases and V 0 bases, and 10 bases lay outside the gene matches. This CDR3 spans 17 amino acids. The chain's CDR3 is CASSEAYSTSGKGTQYF. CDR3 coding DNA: TGTGCCAGCAGTGAAGCTTATTCGACTAGCGGGAAGGGGACCCAGTACTTC.